Listed below are T cell receptor beta chains from one sample, sequenced in a study of T cell repertoires in cytomegalovirus infection. One entry per CDR3 protein results from TCRdb running MiXCR on the reads. The repertoire holds approximately 500,000 distinct CDR3 sequences, with 16% as singletons. The sequencing input was CD8+ T cells from PBMCs. All receptors derive from a human donor in good health (CMV status not recorded). Some clones in this sample may be carry-over from other donors' samples. Each CDR3 is given with its conserved first and last residue. Each record gives: J gene, CDR3 length, V gene, clone size, D gene, CDR3 DNA, CDR3 protein. A D gene is named only where the DNA matches it firmly. The size entry is marked missing in some rows and otherwise reads once, few, many or a size class.

J gene: TRBJ2-5
CDR3 length: 14
V gene: TRBV13
clone size: few
D gene: .
CDR3 DNA: TGTGCCAGCAGCCTCGACAGGAGGGAAGAGACCCAGTACTTC
CDR3 protein: CASSLDRREETQYF

J gene: TRBJ1-1
CDR3 length: 13
V gene: TRBV7-6
clone size: many
D gene: .
CDR3 DNA: TGTGCCAGCACCCAGGGGATGAACACTGAAGCTTTCTTT
CDR3 protein: CASTQGMNTEAFF

J gene: TRBJ2-3
CDR3 length: 17
V gene: TRBV11-2
clone size: few
D gene: TRBD1
CDR3 DNA: TGTGCCAGCAGCTCCCGGGACAGGGGGCCGTCGACAGATACGCAGTATTTT
CDR3 protein: CASSSRDRGPSTDTQYF

J gene: TRBJ1-2
CDR3 length: 14
V gene: TRBV28
clone size: few
D gene: TRBD1
CDR3 DNA: TGTGCCAGCAGTTTGGTAGACAGGGCCTATGGCTACACCTTC
CDR3 protein: CASSLVDRAYGYTF

J gene: TRBJ1-2
CDR3 length: 14
V gene: TRBV25-1
clone size: few
D gene: .
CDR3 DNA: TGTGCCAGCAGTGGACTAAGGCAGAAGTATGGCTACACCTTC
CDR3 protein: CASSGLRQKYGYTF

J gene: TRBJ1-2
CDR3 length: 14
V gene: TRBV15
clone size: few
D gene: .
CDR3 DNA: TGTGCCACCAGCAGAGATATCGCGGATTATGGCTACACCTTC
CDR3 protein: CATSRDIADYGYTF

J gene: TRBJ1-1
CDR3 length: 13
V gene: TRBV29-1
clone size: .
D gene: TRBD1
CDR3 DNA: TGCAGCGTAACGGACAGGGTAATCCCTGAAGCTTTCTTT
CDR3 protein: CSVTDRVIPEAFF

J gene: TRBJ2-2
CDR3 length: 15
V gene: TRBV11-2
clone size: many
D gene: TRBD2
CDR3 DNA: TGTGCCAGCAGCTTATCGGGACTACCCACCGGGGAGCTGTTTTTT
CDR3 protein: CASSLSGLPTGELFF

J gene: TRBJ2-7
CDR3 length: 16
V gene: TRBV12-3/TRBV12-4
clone size: .
D gene: TRBD2
CDR3 DNA: TGTGCCAGCAGTCCGTCGGGGCTAGCGGGGCCCTACGAGCAGTACTTC
CDR3 protein: CASSPSGLAGPYEQYF

J gene: TRBJ1-5
CDR3 length: 13
V gene: TRBV5-5
clone size: many
D gene: .
CDR3 DNA: TGTGCCAGCAGCTCGGCATCCAATCAGCCCCAGCATTTT
CDR3 protein: CASSSASNQPQHF

J gene: TRBJ2-3
CDR3 length: 15
V gene: TRBV2
clone size: few
D gene: TRBD2
CDR3 DNA: TGTGCCAGCAGTGAAGGTAGCGGGGGCCTAGATACGCAGTATTTT
CDR3 protein: CASSEGSGGLDTQYF

J gene: TRBJ2-5
CDR3 length: 14
V gene: TRBV7-9
clone size: many
D gene: .
CDR3 DNA: TGTGCCAGCAGCCCTCGGGCATCCCGGGAGACCCAGTACTTC
CDR3 protein: CASSPRASRETQYF

J gene: TRBJ2-4
CDR3 length: 13
V gene: TRBV25-1
clone size: few
D gene: TRBD1
CDR3 DNA: TGTGCCAGCGAGGACAGGGCTTGGAACATTCAGTACTTC
CDR3 protein: CASEDRAWNIQYF

J gene: TRBJ1-5
CDR3 length: 15
V gene: TRBV7-8
clone size: many
D gene: .
CDR3 DNA: TGTGCCAGCAGCTTAGGAGGGGGTGGCAATCAGCCCCAGCATTTT
CDR3 protein: CASSLGGGGNQPQHF

J gene: TRBJ2-7
CDR3 length: 13
V gene: TRBV2
clone size: .
D gene: .
CDR3 DNA: TGTGCCAGCAGTGTGCTCCCCTTCTACGAGCAGTACTTC
CDR3 protein: CASSVLPFYEQYF

J gene: TRBJ2-3
CDR3 length: 19
V gene: TRBV6-6
clone size: .
D gene: TRBD2
CDR3 DNA: TGTGCCAGCAGTTTCCTTACCGGACTAGCGGGGGGCGTTCTGGATACGCAGTATTTT
CDR3 protein: CASSFLTGLAGGVLDTQYF

J gene: TRBJ2-7
CDR3 length: 16
V gene: TRBV19
clone size: few
D gene: .
CDR3 DNA: TGTGCCAGTAGTCAGTCTATCGTGGCTGAATCCTACGAGCAGTACTTC
CDR3 protein: CASSQSIVAESYEQYF

J gene: TRBJ2-3
CDR3 length: 17
V gene: TRBV12-3/TRBV12-4
clone size: many
D gene: .
CDR3 DNA: TGTGCCAGCAGTTTAGTACCGGCCGTAGGGAGCACAGATACGCAGTATTTT
CDR3 protein: CASSLVPAVGSTDTQYF

J gene: TRBJ1-2
CDR3 length: 13
V gene: TRBV19
clone size: .
D gene: .
CDR3 DNA: TGTGCCAGTAGTATGGGACAACGACATGGCTACACCTTC
CDR3 protein: CASSMGQRHGYTF

J gene: TRBJ2-7
CDR3 length: 10
V gene: TRBV6-1
clone size: few
D gene: .
CDR3 DNA: TGTGCCACCTCGGGCCACGAGCAGTACTTC
CDR3 protein: CATSGHEQYF

J gene: TRBJ1-2
CDR3 length: 16
V gene: TRBV12-3/TRBV12-4
clone size: many
D gene: TRBD1
CDR3 DNA: TGTGCCAGCAGACACCGCGGGACAGGTTTGGATTATGGCTACACCTTC
CDR3 protein: CASRHRGTGLDYGYTF

J gene: TRBJ2-2
CDR3 length: 14
V gene: TRBV9
clone size: .
D gene: .
CDR3 DNA: TGTGCCAGCAAGCCTAGGGACGGTACCGGGGAGCTGTTTTTT
CDR3 protein: CASKPRDGTGELFF

J gene: TRBJ2-7
CDR3 length: 13
V gene: TRBV6-5
clone size: few
D gene: .
CDR3 DNA: TGTGCCAGCAGTTCCGGACTACCCCTCGAGCAGTACTTC
CDR3 protein: CASSSGLPLEQYF